The 10 T cell receptor beta chains listed next were all sequenced from one sample in a study of blood T cell repertoires in COVID-19. Libraries were prepared by immunoSEQ multiplex PCR; TCRdb keeps only in-frame clonotypes and omits some of them. The top ten clones hold 2.5% to 3% of a sample with about 360,000 clones, about 83% of them seen once. The specimen was peripheral blood. Receptor source: a young man with active or convalescent COVID-19.

This chain uses TRBV30 with TRBJ1-5, with 9 bases that match TRBD1. CDR1 and CDR2 from the germline V gene are GTSNPN and SVGIG (reference sequence). This CDR3 contains 14 residues. The junction had 1 base not matched to a gene; V was cut back by 2 bases and J by 2 bases. The CDR3: CAWSWTGGNQPQHF. In DNA, the CDR3 is TGTGCCTGGAGTTGGACAGGGGGCAATCAGCCCCAGCATTTT.

This chain connects TRBV28 to TRBJ2-1, with 8 bases identical to TRBD2. Losses at the gene ends were 6 bases for V and 2 bases for J; bases not matched to a gene: 6. Germline V lookup: CDR1 MDHEN, CDR2 SYDVKM. There are 15 residues in the CDR3. For the CDR3, the DNA is TGTGCCAGCAGGCCCACTAGCGGCCCCTACAATGAGCAGTTCTTC. Protein: CASRPTSGPYNEQFF.

The chain joins TRBV9 to TRBJ2-7; 8 bases match TRBD2. With V trimmed by 0 bases and J by 2 bases, 7 bases remained unmatched. The CDR3 runs 16 residues. The germline CDR1 and CDR2 sequences are SGDLS and YYNGEE. CDR3 DNA sequence: TGTGCCAGCAGCGTAGGGGCGGGGGGCCTAACCTACGAGCAGTACTTC. Its translation is CASSVGAGGLTYEQYF.

The chain joins TRBV2 to TRBJ2-5; 8 bases fit TRBD2. This CDR3 has 15 amino acids. V shed 2 bases, J shed 7 bases, and the junction held 9 bases outside the gene matches. Germline-derived CDR1 and CDR2 are SNHLY and FYNNEI. CDR3 DNA: TGTGCCAGCAGTGAATTGCGGGGGGCCGAGGGGACCCAGTACTTC. Amino acids: CASSELRGAEGTQYF.

The V gene is TRBV19, the J gene TRBJ2-2, with a tentative D call TRBD2 (6 bases). The CDR3 contains 18 residues. CDR1 is LNHDA and CDR2 is SQIVND in the germline V gene (reference sequence). V dropped 2 bases and J dropped 1 base, with 17 bases sitting between them. The CDR3 DNA reads as TGTGCCAGTAGTATAAGCTGGAGGGCTGGGGTGAACACCGGGGAGCTGTTTTTT. It is translated as CASSISWRAGVNTGELFF.

About this clone itself: The sample contains more than one DNA sequence encoding this CDR3. The CDR3 DNA reads as TGCGCCAGCAGCTTACAGGGTGACACTGAAGCTTTCTTT. It codes for CASSLQGDTEAFF. The chain couples TRBV5-1 to TRBJ1-1; a weak D match, TRBD1 (6 bases). CDR1 and CDR2 (germline): SGHRS, YFSETQ. CDR3 size: 13 residues. Trimming took 2 bases from V and 3 from J, leaving 8 bases between them.

This chain links TRBV5-1 with TRBJ1-4; D may be TRBD1 (5 bases). CDR1 is SGHRS, CDR2 YFSETQ, per germline. The V and J ends lost 0 bases and 11 bases respectively, with 11 bases between them. The CDR3 spans 13 residues. The CDR3 sequence is CASSLEEGLKLFF. The CDR3 region has the DNA TGCGCCAGCAGCTTGGAGGAGGGGCTCAAACTGTTTTTT.

V usage is TRBV24-1 and J usage is TRBJ1-5, with D perhaps matching TRBD1 (6 bases). V was pared by 3 bases and J by 6 bases, with 8 bases between. CDR1 and CDR2 from the germline V gene are KGHDR and SFDVKD. The CDR3 has 13 amino acids. CDR3 bases: TGTGCCACCAGTGATACAGGGTTTCAGCCCCAGCATTTT. Protein product: CATSDTGFQPQHF.

CDR3 sequence reads: CATSDSGPGQGTDTQYF. In nucleotides, the CDR3 is TGTGCCACCAGTGATTCTGGTCCGGGACAGGGGACAGATACGCAGTATTTT. V is TRBV24-1 and J is TRBJ2-3; 10 bases match TRBD1. Trimming at V came to 2 bases and at J to 3 bases, leaving 7 bases not matched to a gene. Germline assignment: CDR1 KGHDR and CDR2 SFDVKD. CDR3 length: 17 amino acids.

The rearrangement uses TRBV10-3 and TRBJ2-2; no reliable D call. The germline V and J ends were trimmed by 6 bases and 7 bases, with 21 bases remaining between them. The CDR3 runs 16 residues. Germline V lookup: CDR1 ENHRY, CDR2 SYGVKD. The chain's CDR3 is CAISPSPQYRSGELFF. The CDR3 DNA is TGTGCCATCAGCCCCTCGCCCCAATATAGGAGCGGGGAGCTGTTTTTT.